What follows are 21 T cell receptor beta chains derived from one specimen sequenced in a study of T-cell reconstitution after alpha-beta-depleted transplantation in children. Unique molecular identifiers were used in preparing the TCRbeta library. In TCRdb, the PCR reads were re-called with MiXCR into one record per CDR3 protein. The table shows 350,000 to 400,000 distinct CDR3 sequences, with 13% occurring only once. The sequenced sample was PBMCs, obtained from the stem cell graft. The receptors derive from a human donor who donated a stem cell graft to a child with Fanconi anemia.

CDR3 residues: CASSRQMGTDQPQHF. CDR3 coding DNA: TGTGCCAGCAGCCGACAGATGGGGACAGATCAGCCCCAGCATTTT. This chain uses TRBV5-5 with TRBJ1-5; 7 bases are shared with TRBD1. Germline assignment: CDR1 SGHKS and CDR2 YYEKEE (reference sequence). The CDR3 has 15 amino acids. J was trimmed by 5 bases and V by 4 bases; bases with no gene match: 9.

CDR3 sequence (DNA): TGTGCCAGCAGCCTCGAAACCTCTCGGGAGACCCAGTACTTC. Protein sequence: CASSLETSRETQYF. This chain uses TRBV5-4 with TRBJ2-5; no definite D call. Trimming stripped 4 bases from V and 5 bases from J, with 15 bases between. CDR1 SGHNT and CDR2 YYREEE come from the germline V gene (reference sequence). The CDR3 is 14 residues long.

This clonotype has more than one count but fewer than ten. The chain links TRBV11-2 to TRBJ1-1, with 7 bases fitting TRBD1. J was trimmed by 7 bases and V by 4 bases; bases with no gene match: 6. This CDR3 has 13 residues. From germline, CDR1 is SGHAT and CDR2 FQNNGV. CDR3: CASSSEWTGEAFF. CDR3 bases: TGTGCCAGCAGCTCTGAATGGACAGGTGAAGCTTTCTTT.

CDR3 nucleotides: TGTGCCCGCTCAGGTGAAGGGAGGGAGACCCAGTACTTC. Translation gives CARSGEGRETQYF. The gene calls are TRBV2 and TRBJ2-5; weak D call: TRBD2 (6 bases). The V gene lost 11 bases and the J gene lost 5 bases, with 18 bases spanning the gap. The germline CDR1 and CDR2 sequences are SNHLY and FYNNEI. CDR3 length equals 13 residues.

CDR3 DNA: TGTGCTAGTGGTTTACCCGGGACAGGGTTCTACTACGAGCAGTACGTC. Translation: CASGLPGTGFYYEQYV. The chain uses TRBV12-5 and TRBJ2-7; 9 bases agree with TRBD1. J lost 3 bases, V lost 3 bases, and 9 bases had no gene match. Germline-derived CDR1 and CDR2 are LGHNT and FRNRAP. The CDR3 runs 16 residues.

This clonotype was observed at least ten times. The rearrangement links TRBV2 to TRBJ2-1; D perhaps matches TRBD1 (5 bases). The CDR3 length is 11 residues. With 4 bases removed from V and 15 bases from J, the gap between germline ends came to 13 bases. Germline V gene lookup returns CDR1 SNHLY and CDR2 FYNNEI. CDR3 amino acids: CASSVQGWGFF. CDR3 bases: TGTGCCAGCAGTGTCCAGGGCTGGGGGTTCTTC.

The chain recombines TRBV4-3 with TRBJ2-7; D is perhaps TRBD2 (5 bases). The CDR3 runs 14 residues. Trimming removed 0 bases at V and 4 bases at J, with 10 bases between. Per the germline V gene, CDR1 is LGHNA and CDR2 is YSLEER. Written as DNA, the CDR3 is TGCGCCAGCAGCCAAGAGCACGGGGTTTACGAGCAGTACTTC. As protein: CASSQEHGVYEQYF.

Remarks on this clonotype: Sequence at one end of the junction differs from germline and may be a read error. This chain connects TRBV20-1 to TRBJ2-1; TRBD2 agrees at 8 bases. Germline CDR1 reads DFQATT; CDR2 reads SNEGSKA (reference sequence). CDR3 length: 16 residues. The chain's CDR3 is CCASRLARSSYNEQFF. The DNA for the CDR3 is TGCTGTGCTTCCCGACTAGCGAGGAGCTCCTACAATGAGCAGTTCTTC.

A few counts support this clonotype. The rearrangement uses TRBV5-4 and TRBJ2-5; tentatively, D is TRBD2 (5 bases). The CDR3 consists of 14 residues. CDR1 is SGHNT, CDR2 YYREEE, per germline (reference sequence). V was pared by 3 bases and J by 1 base, with 10 bases between. The DNA for the CDR3 is TGTGCCAGCAGCTCGTCGGGATCCCAAGAGACCCAGTACTTC. Translation gives CASSSSGSQETQYF.

J is TRBJ2-5 and V is TRBV5-1; 7 bases align to TRBD1. The V and J ends lost 0 bases and 4 bases, in that order; junction bases with no gene match: 6. The CDR3 totals 15 residues. CDR1 and CDR2 (germline): SGHRS, YFSETQ. The CDR3, as DNA: TGCGCCAGCAGCTTGGCTCAGGGGGTACGAGAGACCCAGTACTTC. Encoded protein: CASSLAQGVRETQYF.

This chain links TRBV4-2 with TRBJ1-1; possible D gene TRBD1, 5 bases. CDR1 and CDR2 (germline): LGHNA, YNFKEQ. Trimming pared 2 bases from V and 1 base from J, leaving 8 bases between. The CDR3 has 14 amino acids. CDR3 residues: CASSQMTENTEAFF. For the CDR3, the DNA is TGTGCCAGCAGCCAAATGACAGAGAACACTGAAGCTTTCTTT.

This clonotype showed up many times. The chain joins TRBV5-6 to TRBJ2-5; possible D gene TRBD2, 5 bases. Between the trimmed V and J ends, which lost 0 bases and 5 bases, there was a span of 14 bases. Germline V gene data show CDR1 as SGHDT and CDR2 as YYEEEE. The CDR3 is 15 residues long. The CDR3 region is CASSLGGRGVETQYF. The CDR3 nucleotides read TGTGCCAGCAGCTTGGGTGGCCGGGGTGTGGAGACCCAGTACTTC.

The rearrangement uses TRBV20-1 and TRBJ2-1, with 7 bases aligning to TRBD1. Per germline, CDR1 DFQATT and CDR2 SNEGSKA (reference sequence). This CDR3 region has 14 residues. V was clipped by 6 bases and J by 4 bases; unmatched bases: 9. The CDR3 DNA reads as TGCAGTGCCCCAGATGGACAGGTATACAATGAGCAGTTCTTC. It translates to CSAPDGQVYNEQFF.

V gene TRBV5-4 combines with J gene TRBJ2-2; perhaps TRBD2 as D (6 bases). Trimming removed 4 bases at V and 4 bases at J, with 17 bases between. From germline, CDR1 is SGHNT and CDR2 YYREEE (reference sequence). This CDR3 has 16 amino acids. The CDR3 is CASSPRERRSTGELFF. DNA of the CDR3: TGTGCCAGCAGCCCCCGGGAGCGGAGGAGCACCGGGGAGCTGTTTTTT. Supplemented by reference TRBV5-4 and TRBJ2-2, the full variable domain reads ETGVTQSPTHLIKTRGQQVTLRCSSQSGHNTVSWYQQALGQGPQFIFQYYREEENGRGNFPPRFSGLQFPNYSSELNVNALELDDSALYLCASSPRERRSTGELFFGEGSRLTVL.

This sequence joins TRBV12-3 or TRBV12-4 and TRBJ2-1, with TRBD1 identical over 8 bases. The CDR3 spans 14 residues. Trimming took 5 bases from V and 8 from J; bases not matched to a gene: 8. CDR3 sequence: CASSTHRGWDEQFF. The CDR3 coding sequence is TGTGCCAGCAGTACCCACAGGGGGTGGGATGAGCAGTTCTTC.

The chain carries TRBV2 and TRBJ2-3; possibly TRBD1 for D (5 bases). The CDR3 totals 14 residues. V lost 11 bases to trimming and J lost 0 bases, with 15 bases between them. Germline values: CDR1 SNHLY, CDR2 FYNNEI. CDR3 protein: CASRGPTSTDTQYF. The CDR3, as DNA: TGTGCCTCAAGGGGTCCAACTAGCACAGATACGCAGTATTTT.

This clonotype was observed a handful of times. The genes are TRBV4-3 and TRBJ2-5; D may match TRBD1 or TRBD2 (5 bases each). Germline CDR1 reads LGHNA; CDR2 reads YSLEER. V dropped 1 base and J dropped 7 bases, with 19 bases sitting between them. The CDR3 runs 16 residues. For the CDR3, the DNA is TGCGCCAGCAGCCAAGGGGGAAATATGGGACGAGGGACCCAGTACTTC. Residues: CASSQGGNMGRGTQYF.

This clonotype was found a few times. This chain connects TRBV12-3 or TRBV12-4 to TRBJ2-1, with 7 bases fitting TRBD2. With V trimmed by 7 bases and J by 1 base, 13 bases remained unmatched. There are 17 residues in the CDR3. CDR3 sequence reads: CASTSSLGGGSYNEQFF. In DNA, the CDR3 is TGTGCCAGCACCTCCTCACTCGGGGGAGGGTCCTACAATGAGCAGTTCTTC.

This clonotype was seen a handful of times. The J gene is TRBJ1-1, the V gene TRBV11-1, with 7 bases that match TRBD1. The CDR3 is made up of 14 amino acids. CDR1 is SGHAT, CDR2 FQDESV, per germline (reference sequence). Trimming at V came to 4 bases and at J to 3 bases, leaving 5 bases not matched to a gene. Written as DNA, the CDR3 is TGTGCCAGCAGCTACGACAGGGTGCACACTGAAGCTTTCTTT. Translated: CASSYDRVHTEAFF. Full variable domain (rest looked up from reference TRBV11-1 and TRBJ1-1): EAEVAQSPRYKITEKSQAVAFWCDPISGHATLYWYRQILGQGPELLVQFQDESVVDDSQLPKDRFSAERLKGVDSTLKIQPAELGDSAMYLCASSYDRVHTEAFFGQGTRLTVV.

This chain uses TRBV5-1 with TRBJ2-7; either TRBD1 or TRBD2 may fit D (5 bases each). The germline V gene has CDR1 SGHRS and CDR2 YFSETQ. Trimming stripped 4 bases from V and 0 bases from J, with 8 bases between. The CDR3 is 13 residues long. The CDR3 sequence is CASSRDGSYEQYV. Written as DNA, the CDR3 is TGCGCCAGCAGCAGGGACGGCTCCTACGAGCAGTACGTC.

This CDR3 is CASSVTGGDENLFF. CDR3 DNA sequence: TGTGCCAGCAGCGTCACAGGGGGTGATGAAAATCTGTTTTTT. The chain carries TRBV21-1 and TRBJ1-4; the table's D call of TRBD1 was not tested on the DNA. TRBV21-1 is termed a pseudogene. The CDR3 covers 14 residues.